Below are 9 T cell receptor beta chains sequenced from a single sample in a study of tumor-infiltrating lymphocytes in primary liver carcinoma. Total RNA amounting to 500 ng was the source from which TCR beta cDNA was made with a constant-region primer. Employing slightly modified ARM-PCR, three nested multiplex PCR rounds were run, and these gave rise to the TCR beta libraries. The study ran its first two PCR rounds for nine to ten cycles each, using TRBV1-TRBV30 forward primers and a C-beta reverse primer. TCRdb passed the multiplex PCR reads through MiXCR, listing each CDR3 protein once. This sample has 330,000 or so distinct CDR3 sequences; less than 65% occur once, and the top ten carry under 8%. They got blood RNA out of unsorted whole blood and also pulled out germline DNA. The sample comprised peripheral blood. Source of these receptors: a man aged 40-50 years with primary liver carcinoma and hepatitis B virus infection.

CDR3 in DNA: TGTGCCAGCAGTGTCGGGGAGCGGGAGACCCAGTACTTC. It encodes CASSVGERETQYF. The J gene is TRBJ2-5, the V gene TRBV6-1; D is perhaps TRBD2 (5 bases). The V and J ends lost 4 bases and 5 bases respectively, with 11 bases between them. The CDR3 contains 13 residues. Germline values: CDR1 MNHNS, CDR2 SASEGT.

This clonotype was observed a handful of times. This chain uses TRBV6-5 with TRBJ2-7; 11 bases are shared with TRBD1. Germline-derived CDR1 and CDR2 are MNHEY and SVGAGI. The V gene end was trimmed by 4 bases and the J gene end by 1 base; junction bases not matched to a gene: 3. The CDR3 runs 15 residues. CDR3 sequence reads: CASSWGQGVSYEQYF. The CDR3 coding sequence is TGTGCCAGCAGTTGGGGACAGGGGGTATCCTACGAGCAGTACTTC.

As for this clonotype: At one end, the junction sequence differs from germline, possibly due to a read error. V usage is TRBV29-1 and J usage is TRBJ2-7; TRBD1 agrees at 10 bases. Germline lookup yields CDR1 SQVTM and CDR2 ANQGSEA. The CDR3 consists of 15 residues. The CDR3 protein is CSVSGQGGMSYGQYF. CDR3 coding DNA: TGCAGCGTATCCGGACAGGGGGGGATGTCCTACGGGCAGTACTTC.

This clonotype has a count of ten or more. CDR3 DNA: TGTGCCAGCAGCTTACGCGGGATCTCCTACAATGAGCAGTTCTTC. It codes for CASSLRGISYNEQFF. This rearrangement joins TRBV11-2 to TRBJ2-1; D perhaps matches TRBD2 (6 bases). The CDR3 totals 15 residues. In germline, CDR1 is SGHAT, CDR2 FQNNGV. The V and J ends lost 2 bases and 0 bases respectively, with 8 bases between them.

A remark on this clonotype: The junction differs from germline at one of its ends, possibly a read error. The rearrangement links TRBV11-2 to TRBJ2-5, with 12 bases aligning to TRBD2. CDR3 length equals 15 residues. Germline CDR1 SGHAT, CDR2 FQNNGV. The CDR3 DNA reads TGTGCCAGCAGTCGGACTAGCGGGGTACAAGAGACGCAGTACTTC. This translates into CASSRTSGVQETQYF. Filled out from reference TRBV11-2 and TRBJ2-5, the complete variable domain reads EAGVAQSPRYKIIEKRQSVAFWCNPISGHATLYWYQQILGQGPKLLIQFQNNGVVDDSQLPKDRFSAERLKGVDSTLKIQPAKLEDSAVYLCASSRTSGVQETQYFGPGTRLLVL.

V usage is TRBV11-2 and J usage is TRBJ2-7, with D unclear. The CDR3 extends over 15 amino acids. Looked up from germline, CDR1 is SGHAT and CDR2 is FQNNGV. The V end was cut by 1 base, the J end by 1 base, with 11 bases between. The CDR3 sequence is CASSLGGLSSYEQYF. As DNA, the CDR3 is TGTGCCAGCAGCTTAGGCGGTTTATCTTCCTACGAGCAGTACTTC. Based on the CDR3 plus reference TRBV11-2 and TRBJ2-7, the full variable domain is EAGVAQSPRYKIIEKRQSVAFWCNPISGHATLYWYQQILGQGPKLLIQFQNNGVVDDSQLPKDRFSAERLKGVDSTLKIQPAKLEDSAVYLCASSLGGLSSYEQYFGPGTRLTVT.

This clonotype was seen a few times. The chain combines TRBV6-5 with TRBJ2-3; 7 bases fit TRBD1. Germline values: CDR1 MNHEY, CDR2 SVGAGI. V shed 6 bases, J shed 2 bases, and the junction held 8 bases outside the gene matches. CDR3 length: 15 amino acids. CDR3 sequence: CASRDLGGVTDTQYF. CDR3 bases: TGTGCCAGCAGAGATTTAGGGGGCGTCACAGATACGCAGTATTTT.

The chain joins TRBV4-1 to TRBJ2-7, with 7 bases identical to TRBD2. With 2 bases clipped from V and 4 bases from J, the junction kept 11 bases outside the gene matches. The CDR3 spans 16 residues. Germline lookup yields CDR1 MGHRA and CDR2 YSYEKL. In DNA, the CDR3 is TGCGCCAGCAGCCAAACCGCCCTAGCGGTAGAATACGAGCAGTACTTC. Translating gives CASSQTALAVEYEQYF.

This chain connects TRBV28 to TRBJ1-2; maybe TRBD1 (6 bases). Germline CDR1 is MDHEN and CDR2 is SYDVKM. Trimming pared 6 bases from V and 4 bases from J, leaving 6 bases between. The CDR3 spans 11 residues. The DNA for the CDR3 is TGTGCCAGCAGGGACAGCTATGGCTACACCTTC. Its protein product is CASRDSYGYTF.